These 22 T cell receptor beta chains originate from one sample sequenced in a study of T cell responses to AZD1222 COVID-19 vaccine. Sequenced by immunoSEQ multiplex PCR; TCRdb stores in-frame clones only, minus some. The data contain fewer than 110,000 clones, more than 70% of them singletons. The source was peripheral blood, collected on day 0 of AZD1222 vaccination. These receptors originate from an adult in good health.

This chain joins TRBV9 and TRBJ2-3, with D tentatively TRBD1 or TRBD2 (5 bases each). This CDR3 comprises 16 residues. The V gene lost 1 base and the J gene lost 2 bases, with 14 bases spanning the gap. Germline V gene sequence: CDR1 SGDLS, CDR2 YYNGEE. DNA of the CDR3: TGTGCCAGCAGCGTACGGGACCGCAGGTTCACAGATACGCAGTATTTT. This codes for CASSVRDRRFTDTQYF.

V usage is TRBV28 and J usage is TRBJ2-5, with unresolved D. Germline loops: CDR1 MDHEN, CDR2 SYDVKM. This CDR3 has 13 residues. V was trimmed by 2 bases and J by 5 bases, leaving 9 bases between them. The CDR3 DNA reads TGTGCCAGCAGTTTAAGAGGTGGGGAGACCCAGTACTTC. Its protein product is CASSLRGGETQYF. Full variable domain (outside the CDR3, taken from reference TRBV28 and TRBJ2-5): DVKVTQSSRYLVKRTGEKVFLECVQDMDHENMFWYRQDPGLGLRLIYFSYDVKMKEKGDIPEGYSVSREKKERFSLILESASTNQTSMYLCASSLRGGETQYFGPGTRLLVL.

The chain combines TRBV28 with TRBJ1-2; possible D gene TRBD1, 5 bases. Trimming stripped 5 bases from V and 3 bases from J, with 16 bases between. The CDR3 covers 15 residues. Germline values: CDR1 MDHEN, CDR2 SYDVKM. CDR3 amino acids: CASSPSVRQYYGYTF. CDR3 coding DNA: TGTGCCAGCAGTCCGTCCGTCCGACAGTACTATGGCTACACCTTC.

The rearrangement joins TRBV4-1 to TRBJ2-1; no firm D call. Germline V gives CDR1 MGHRA, CDR2 YSYEKL. CDR3 size: 15 residues. The V gene lost 1 base and the J gene lost 0 bases, with 7 bases spanning the gap. The CDR3 region has the DNA TGCGCCAGCAGCCAAGGTCAGGTCTCCTACAATGAGCAGTTCTTC. Protein product: CASSQGQVSYNEQFF.

This clone was seen only once. This chain joins TRBV27 and TRBJ1-1; D remains ambiguous. This CDR3 spans 13 amino acids. V lost 6 bases to trimming and J lost 1 base, with 9 bases between them. CDR1 is MNHEY and CDR2 is SMNVEV in the germline V gene (reference sequence). The CDR3 DNA sequence: TGTGCCAGCAGGATCAAGAGGAACACTGAAGCTTTCTTT. Its translation is CASRIKRNTEAFF.

The chain carries TRBV28 and TRBJ2-5; no firm D call. Germline lookup yields CDR1 MDHEN and CDR2 SYDVKM. CDR3 length equals 16 residues. The V and J ends lost 2 bases and 1 base respectively, with 14 bases between them. CDR3 coding DNA: TGTGCCAGCAGTTTACCCCCTCGGCGGCTCCAAGAGACCCAGTACTTC. Its translation is CASSLPPRRLQETQYF.

The rearrangement joins TRBV2 to TRBJ2-1, with D hard to call. The V end was cut by 6 bases, the J end by 9 bases, with 9 bases between. The CDR3 totals 11 residues. Germline V gene lookup returns CDR1 SNHLY and CDR2 FYNNEI. For the CDR3, the DNA is TGTGCCAGCAGCGACCGGGCTGAGCAGTTCTTC. Translated: CASSDRAEQFF.

The chain is built from TRBV2 and TRBJ2-5; 9 nucleotides match TRBD1. The germline CDR1 and CDR2 sequences are SNHLY and FYNNEI. The CDR3 length is 14 residues. Trimming at V came to 7 bases and at J to 4 bases, leaving 7 bases not matched to a gene. The CDR3 DNA follows: TGTGCCAGCATTACAGGGGGCGCACGAGAGACCCAGTACTTC. Its translation: CASITGGARETQYF.

V is TRBV10-3 and J is TRBJ2-1, with TRBD2 identical over 8 bases. V gave up 6 bases and J gave up 3 bases; unmatched junction bases: 7. This CDR3 has 15 amino acids. The germline CDR1 and CDR2 sequences are ENHRY and SYGVKD. The CDR3 nucleotides read TGTGCCATCAGACCTAGCGGGTCCCGCTACAATGAGCAGTTCTTC. It codes for CAIRPSGSRYNEQFF.

The V gene is TRBV24-1, the J gene TRBJ1-4; no clear D gene. The V gene lost 5 bases and the J gene lost 5 bases, with 11 bases spanning the gap. Germline V lookup: CDR1 KGHDR, CDR2 SFDVKD. The CDR3 is 14 residues long. DNA of the CDR3: TGTGCCACCAGTGGCCCCGGGCAGAATGAAAAACTGTTTTTT. It codes for CATSGPGQNEKLFF.

The genes are TRBV5-4 and TRBJ1-2; 12 bases fit TRBD1. The V gene end was trimmed by 1 base and the J gene end by 8 bases; junction bases not matched to a gene: 12. Germline CDR1 is SGHNT and CDR2 is YYREEE (reference sequence). The CDR3 extends over 17 amino acids. Here the CDR3 DNA reads TGTGCCAGCAGCTTGATAGGGACAGGGGGCGTCAGTATGGGCTACACCTTC. As protein: CASSLIGTGGVSMGYTF.

The chain recombines TRBV7-2 with TRBJ1-2; D remains unclear. CDR3 length: 13 amino acids. The V gene's germline CDR1 is SGHTA and CDR2 FQGNSA. Trimming removed 5 bases from V and 8 bases from J, with 15 bases in between. The CDR3 region has the DNA TGTGCCAGCAGCGCAACACCCCCCGGAGGCTACACCTTC. This sequence encodes CASSATPPGGYTF.

The chain joins TRBV5-4 to TRBJ2-2, with 8 bases identical to TRBD1. The ends lost 4 bases at V and 4 bases at J; junction bases unmatched: 6. Germline-derived CDR1 and CDR2 are SGHNT and YYREEE (reference sequence). This CDR3 is built from 15 residues. The CDR3: CASSRLDRATGELFF. CDR3 coding DNA: TGTGCCAGCAGCCGACTGGACAGGGCCACCGGGGAGCTGTTTTTT. Based on the CDR3 plus reference TRBV5-4 and TRBJ2-2, the full variable domain is ETGVTQSPTHLIKTRGQQVTLRCSSQSGHNTVSWYQQALGQGPQFIFQYYREEENGRGNFPPRFSGLQFPNYSSELNVNALELDDSALYLCASSRLDRATGELFFGEGSRLTVL.

For the CDR3, the DNA is TGTGCCTGGAGTGAAACAGGATTCGGCGGGGCTGAAGCTTTCTTT. Translation: CAWSETGFGGAEAFF. V gene TRBV30 combines with J gene TRBJ1-1, with a weak D call TRBD1 (5 bases). The V gene lost 1 base and the J gene lost 6 bases, with 18 bases spanning the gap. Per germline, CDR1 GTSNPN and CDR2 SVGIG (reference sequence). This CDR3 has 15 amino acids.

J is TRBJ2-2 and V is TRBV7-9; D gene uncertain. CDR1 and CDR2 from the germline V gene are SEHNR and FQNEAQ (reference sequence). V lost 1 base, J lost 4 bases, and 7 bases lay in between. The CDR3 has 14 amino acids. The CDR3 DNA reads TGTGCCAGCAGCTTAGTCTTCCGCACCGGGGAGCTGTTTTTT. It specifies CASSLVFRTGELFF.

The V and J genes are TRBV6-5 and TRBJ1-1, with D tentatively TRBD1 (5 bases). The CDR3 runs 14 residues. The germline gives CDR1 MNHEY, CDR2 SVGAGI. The V gene lost 10 bases and the J gene lost 1 base, with 16 bases spanning the gap. CDR3 bases: TGTGCCACCAAAGAGAGGCAGGGGAACACTGAAGCTTTCTTT. Its translation: CATKERQGNTEAFF.

CDR3 protein: CSVERSTNEKLFF. DNA for the CDR3: TGCAGCGTTGAGAGGTCAACTAATGAAAAACTGTTTTTT. The chain uses TRBV29-1 and TRBJ1-4; D is uncertain. Germline assignment: CDR1 SQVTM and CDR2 ANQGSEA. This CDR3 spans 13 amino acids. Trimming took off 3 bases at V and 0 bases at J, with 5 bases between the two ends.

J is TRBJ2-7 and V is TRBV9, with a tentative D call TRBD2 (5 bases). This CDR3 has 12 amino acids. Germline CDR1 reads SGDLS; CDR2 reads YYNGEE. The V and J ends lost 3 bases and 1 base respectively, with 5 bases between them. The CDR3 coding sequence is TGTGCCAGCAGCGGGAGGTCCTACGAGCAGTACTTC. Its protein is CASSGRSYEQYF. Variable domain in full (rest from reference TRBV9 and TRBJ2-7): DSGVTQTPKHLITATGQRVTLRCSPRSGDLSVYWYQQSLDQGLQFLIQYYNGEERAKGNILERFSAQQFPDLHSELNLSSLELGDSALYFCASSGRSYEQYFGPGTRLTVT.

This clone was detected only a few times. The chain has TRBV28 and TRBJ1-2; 7 bases align to TRBD1. The germline V gene has CDR1 MDHEN and CDR2 SYDVKM. This CDR3 is 15 amino acids long. The ends lost 10 bases at V and 2 bases at J; junction bases unmatched: 13. This CDR3 reads CAINTQGGLNYGYTF. CDR3 nucleotide sequence: TGTGCCATTAATACGCAGGGGGGCTTGAACTATGGCTACACCTTC.

The rearrangement links TRBV9 to TRBJ2-5; possibly TRBD1 for D (6 bases). V was shortened by 4 bases and J by 0 bases, with 10 bases between the two germline ends. Germline V gene data show CDR1 as SGDLS and CDR2 as YYNGEE. This CDR3 contains 14 residues. CDR3 DNA: TGTGCCAGCAGCATCGGGACACACCAAGAGACCCAGTACTTC. Protein sequence: CASSIGTHQETQYF.

This clone was observed a single time. V is TRBV25-1 and J is TRBJ1-1; a possible D gene is TRBD1 (5 bases). Germline assignment: CDR1 MGHDK and CDR2 SYGVNS. The CDR3 length is 14 residues. V dropped 4 bases and J dropped 1 base, with 10 bases sitting between them. The CDR3 DNA is TGTGCCAGCAGTGGGAAGACAGCGAACACTGAAGCTTTCTTT. This sequence encodes CASSGKTANTEAFF. The complete variable domain, with remaining parts taken from reference TRBV25-1 and TRBJ1-1, reads EADIYQTPRYLVIGTGKKITLECSQTMGHDKMYWYQQDPGMELHLIHYSYGVNSTEKGDLSSESTVSRIRTEHFPLTLESARPSHTSQYLCASSGKTANTEAFFGQGTRLTVV.

This chain links TRBV10-3 with TRBJ2-1; 8 bases align to TRBD2. Germline V gene sequence: CDR1 ENHRY, CDR2 SYGVKD. V shed 7 bases, J shed 4 bases, and the junction held 6 bases outside the gene matches. The CDR3 runs to 14 residues. CDR3 DNA: TGTGCCATCACCGCCGGGGGGGATTACAATGAGCAGTTCTTC. It is translated as CAITAGGDYNEQFF.